Each of the 9 T cell receptor beta chains below was sequenced from the same sample in a study of beta chain features in type 1 diabetes. Expressed TCRB transcripts were sequenced, since all the RNA that had been isolated was reverse transcribed. Sequencing was performed with immunoSEQ multiplex PCR; in TCRdb, only in-frame clones are kept and a portion is missing. The table lists over 500,000 clones, around 16% of them singletons. Sequencing input: naive CD4+ T cells from blood. These receptors all come from a man younger than 35 in good health.

Comment on this clone: Within the sample, other DNA sequences also encode this same CDR3. The rearrangement links TRBV20-1 to TRBJ2-2; no clear D gene. This CDR3 is built from 11 residues. Trimming pared 6 bases from V and 6 bases from J, leaving 8 bases between. Germline assignment: CDR1 DFQATT and CDR2 SNEGSKA (reference sequence). The CDR3 loop reads CSARSAGELFF. CDR3 nucleotide sequence: TGCAGTGCAAGGAGTGCCGGGGAGCTGTTTTTT.

This clone was counted between two and nine times. V gene TRBV30 combines with J gene TRBJ2-5, with TRBD2 matching over 7 bases. Germline trimming cut 2 bases from V and 5 bases from J; bases unmatched to any gene: 5. The CDR3 length is 13 residues. Per germline, CDR1 GTSNPN and CDR2 SVGIG (reference sequence). The CDR3 DNA reads as TGTGCCTGGAGTCGTTGGGGAGGGGAGACCCAGTACTTC. Its translation is CAWSRWGGETQYF.

This clone appeared a few times. The chain has TRBV20-1 and TRBJ2-7; D remains unclear. There are 11 residues in the CDR3. CDR1 is DFQATT, CDR2 SNEGSKA, per germline (reference sequence). The germline V and J ends were trimmed by 6 bases and 4 bases, with 10 bases remaining between them. The CDR3 DNA reads as TGCAGTGCCCCTGTTCAGTACGAGCAGTACTTC. Its protein is CSAPVQYEQYF.

The chain couples TRBV25-1 to TRBJ1-2; TRBD1 matches 8 bases. V was pared by 2 bases and J by 8 bases, with 10 bases of the junction left unmatched. Per the germline V gene, CDR1 is MGHDK and CDR2 is SYGVNS. The CDR3 extends over 15 amino acids. The CDR3 DNA is TGTGCCAGCAGTGAAAATCTCAGGGGGCTGGGAGGCTACACCTTC. Its protein is CASSENLRGLGGYTF.

The rearrangement links TRBV4-2 to TRBJ2-7; TRBD2 is a possible D gene (5 bases). With 0 bases removed from V and 2 bases from J, the gap between germline ends came to 11 bases. CDR1 and CDR2 from the germline V gene are LGHNA and YNFKEQ. The CDR3 has 15 amino acids. CDR3 in amino acids: CASSQDAAETYEQYF. CDR3 bases: TGTGCCAGCAGCCAAGACGCAGCGGAGACCTACGAGCAGTACTTC.

The CDR3 loop is CASTPGGRNTIYF. The CDR3 DNA follows: TGTGCCAGCACCCCCGGCGGCAGAAACACCATATATTTT. V is TRBV6-1 and J is TRBJ1-3; D unresolved. This CDR3 contains 13 residues. V was shortened by 7 bases and J by 5 bases, with 12 bases between the two germline ends. CDR1 is MNHNS, CDR2 SASEGT, per germline.

This chain links TRBV7-3 with TRBJ1-1; TRBD1 is a possible D gene (5 bases). This CDR3 contains 15 residues. Germline V gives CDR1 SGHTA, CDR2 FQGTGA. Between the trimmed V and J ends, which lost 0 bases and 1 base, there was a span of 9 bases. For the CDR3, the DNA is TGTGCCAGCAGCTTAACAGCAGGGACGAACACTGAAGCTTTCTTT. Translated, it gives CASSLTAGTNTEAFF.

The rearrangement links TRBV7-6 to TRBJ1-2; 10 nucleotides align to TRBD1. This CDR3 region has 15 residues. The germline CDR1 and CDR2 sequences are SGHVS and FNYEAQ. With 5 bases clipped from V and 4 bases from J, the junction kept 7 bases outside the gene matches. CDR3 in amino acids: CASSIRQGAPYGYTF. CDR3 DNA: TGTGCCAGCAGCATTAGACAGGGGGCCCCCTATGGCTACACCTTC.

This clone was observed a handful of times. The V call is TRBV7-2, the J call TRBJ1-6; no firm D call. The germline V and J ends were trimmed by 1 base and 10 bases, with 8 bases remaining between them. The CDR3 length is 13 residues. CDR1 and CDR2 from the germline V gene are SGHTA and FQGNSA. The CDR3 sequence: CASSLERSSPLHF. CDR3 DNA: TGTGCCAGCAGCTTAGAGCGGAGCTCACCCCTCCACTTT.